One and the same sample provided the 19 T cell receptor beta chains below, sequenced in a study of siplizumab effects on memory and regulatory T cells. Measured with immunoSEQ multiplex PCR; TCRdb has only the in-frame clones, and not every one. Seen here are approximately 110,000 clones, about 90% observed once, and the top ten hold approximately 0.73%. The source material was Tregs sorted from blood. All receptors come from a human donor in good health.

The chain uses TRBV6-1 and TRBJ2-1; maybe TRBD2 (5 bases). The germline V and J ends were trimmed by 4 bases and 7 bases, with 20 bases remaining between them. Germline lookup yields CDR1 MNHNS and CDR2 SASEGT. The CDR3 spans 16 residues. The CDR3 loop reads CASSVASPALGNEQFF. CDR3 nucleotides: TGTGCCAGCAGTGTAGCGAGCCCCGCCCTGGGAAATGAGCAGTTCTTC.

V gene TRBV5-4 combines with J gene TRBJ2-3; the match to TRBD2 covers 7 bases. The CDR3 is 16 residues long. V dropped 2 bases and J dropped 2; count of bases not matched to a gene: 8. Germline CDR1 reads SGHNT; CDR2 reads YYREEE (reference sequence). The CDR3 DNA sequence: TGTGCCAGCAGCTTAGAAGGACTAGTCAACACAGATACGCAGTATTTT. Amino acids: CASSLEGLVNTDTQYF. The full variable domain, rest sourced from reference TRBV5-4 and TRBJ2-3, is ETGVTQSPTHLIKTRGQQVTLRCSSQSGHNTVSWYQQALGQGPQFIFQYYREEENGRGNFPPRFSGLQFPNYSSELNVNALELDDSALYLCASSLEGLVNTDTQYFGPGTRLTVL.

This sequence joins TRBV5-4 and TRBJ2-3, with no clear D. Trimming stripped 2 bases from V and 2 bases from J, with 3 bases between. Germline V gene data show CDR1 as SGHNT and CDR2 as YYREEE (reference sequence). The CDR3 extends over 12 amino acids. CDR3 loop: CASSLDTDTQYF. The CDR3 DNA reads as TGTGCCAGCAGCTTAGACACAGATACGCAGTATTTT. Full variable domain (outside the CDR3, taken from reference TRBV5-4 and TRBJ2-3): ETGVTQSPTHLIKTRGQQVTLRCSSQSGHNTVSWYQQALGQGPQFIFQYYREEENGRGNFPPRFSGLQFPNYSSELNVNALELDDSALYLCASSLDTDTQYFGPGTRLTVL.

This rearrangement joins TRBV5-1 to TRBJ2-5; D is unclear. The CDR3 length is 12 residues. The V gene lost 7 bases and the J gene lost 2 bases, with 9 bases spanning the gap. Per germline, CDR1 SGHRS and CDR2 YFSETQ. This CDR3 is CASAPDQETQYF. In nucleotides, the CDR3 is TGCGCCAGCGCCCCGGATCAAGAGACCCAGTACTTC.

The genes are TRBV5-4 and TRBJ2-2, with D hard to call. Germline CDR1 reads SGHNT; CDR2 reads YYREEE (reference sequence). This CDR3 region has 14 residues. Trimming left V 1 base short and J 5 bases short, with 9 bases between. The CDR3 spells CASSLNSHTGELFF. Written as DNA, the CDR3 is TGTGCCAGCAGCTTGAATAGCCATACCGGGGAGCTGTTTTTT.

The chain links TRBV10-3 to TRBJ1-2; D uncertain. Germline V gives CDR1 ENHRY, CDR2 SYGVKD. This CDR3 contains 12 residues. Trimming removed 6 bases from V and 8 bases from J, with 13 bases in between. The CDR3 bases are TGTGCCATCAGGGACGGGATAGGCGGCTACACCTTC. Protein: CAIRDGIGGYTF.

The V call is TRBV20-1, the J call TRBJ1-1, with D perhaps matching TRBD1 (5 bases). V shed 6 bases and J shed 4 bases, with 9 bases lying between them. The CDR3 length is 11 residues. Germline loops: CDR1 DFQATT, CDR2 SNEGSKA (reference sequence). CDR3 coding DNA: TGCAGTGCGCCAGGGTTCACTGAAGCTTTCTTT. Translating it yields CSAPGFTEAFF.

Written as DNA, the CDR3 is TGTGCCACCCTATTGGGGGGAGGAGTGCAGTACTTC. Translating gives CATLLGGGVQYF. The V call is TRBV6-1, the J call TRBJ2-7; weak D call: TRBD2 (6 bases). This CDR3 spans 12 amino acids. Germline CDR1 and CDR2: MNHNS and SASEGT. Trimming took off 10 bases at V and 9 bases at J, with 19 bases between the two ends.

This sequence joins TRBV11-2 and TRBJ1-4; D gene uncertain. This CDR3 has 13 residues. The V gene's germline CDR1 is SGHAT and CDR2 FQNNGV. Trimming removed 4 bases at V and 6 bases at J, with 9 bases between. CDR3 in DNA: TGTGCCAGCAGCTGGACCCCTTATGAAAAACTGTTTTTT. Amino acids: CASSWTPYEKLFF. Full variable domain (rest looked up from reference TRBV11-2 and TRBJ1-4): EAGVAQSPRYKIIEKRQSVAFWCNPISGHATLYWYQQILGQGPKLLIQFQNNGVVDDSQLPKDRFSAERLKGVDSTLKIQPAKLEDSAVYLCASSWTPYEKLFFGSGTQLSVL.

This clone was seen just once. The chain links TRBV19 to TRBJ2-7, with D perhaps TRBD2 (5 bases). The V end lost 3 bases, the J end lost 3 bases, and 9 bases lay between the germline ends. The CDR3 runs to 13 residues. From germline, CDR1 is LNHDA and CDR2 SQIVND (reference sequence). CDR3 coding DNA: TGTGCCAGTAGTATGAGACGGGGCTACGAGCAGTACTTC. It specifies CASSMRRGYEQYF.

V usage is TRBV5-6 and J usage is TRBJ2-7; TRBD2 aligns across 13 bases. Trimming removed 4 bases from V and 3 bases from J; junction bases left unmatched: 7. The CDR3 is 16 residues long. Germline loops: CDR1 SGHDT, CDR2 YYEEEE. The CDR3 loop is CASSGLGTSGIYEQYF. In DNA, the CDR3 is TGTGCCAGCAGCGGCCTCGGGACTAGCGGGATCTACGAGCAGTACTTC.

This chain joins TRBV5-4 and TRBJ2-5; D is tentatively TRBD1 or TRBD2 (5 bases each). The ends were cut back, 6 bases at V and 5 bases at J, with 23 bases in the middle. From germline, CDR1 is SGHNT and CDR2 YYREEE (reference sequence). This CDR3 spans 16 amino acids. CDR3: CASTLSAGREWETQYF. CDR3 DNA sequence: TGTGCCAGCACCTTATCCGCCGGCAGGGAGTGGGAGACCCAGTACTTC.

The chain recombines TRBV28 with TRBJ2-1, with D tentatively TRBD1 or TRBD2 (5 bases each). The CDR3 is 17 residues long. V was clipped by 3 bases and J by 7 bases, with 22 bases between them. Germline V CDR1 and CDR2: MDHEN, SYDVKM. This chain's CDR3 is CASSFPVGDGEGNEQFF. The CDR3 coding sequence is TGTGCCAGCAGTTTCCCTGTTGGGGACGGGGAAGGGAATGAGCAGTTCTTC.

The gene calls are TRBV9 and TRBJ1-4; the D gene is possibly TRBD1 (5 bases). The CDR3 is 13 amino acids. The germline V gene has CDR1 SGDLS and CDR2 YYNGEE. The V and J ends lost 4 bases and 6 bases respectively, with 10 bases between them. CDR3 in amino acids: CASSNVRDEKLFF. Written as DNA, the CDR3 is TGTGCCAGCAGCAACGTCAGGGATGAAAAACTGTTTTTT.

V gene TRBV9 combines with J gene TRBJ2-6, with a tentative D call TRBD1 (6 bases). With 1 base removed from V and 2 bases from J, the gap between germline ends came to 10 bases. CDR3 length equals 16 residues. Germline CDR1 SGDLS, CDR2 YYNGEE. CDR3 DNA sequence: TGTGCCAGCAGCGTATCCACAGGGACTGGGGCCAACGTCCTGACTTTC. Protein sequence: CASSVSTGTGANVLTF.

The V gene is TRBV19, the J gene TRBJ1-1; 8 bases line up with TRBD1. Unmatched junction bases numbered 7, after V lost 7 bases and J lost 0 bases. CDR1 LNHDA and CDR2 SQIVND come from the germline V gene (reference sequence). CDR3 length: 15 amino acids. The CDR3 here is CASIGGTGLNTEAFF. The DNA of the CDR3 is TGTGCCAGTATTGGCGGGACAGGCTTGAACACTGAAGCTTTCTTT.

The J gene is TRBJ2-7, the V gene TRBV9; 7 bases are a match to TRBD1. The CDR3 loop spans 15 amino acids. Germline-derived CDR1 and CDR2 are SGDLS and YYNGEE. Trimming removed 4 bases from V and 0 bases from J; junction bases left unmatched: 7. The CDR3 DNA follows: TGTGCCAGCAGCCCCCGGGACAGAAGCTCCTACGAGCAGTACTTC. Translating it yields CASSPRDRSSYEQYF.

The genes are TRBV7-2 and TRBJ1-5; D is undetermined. Germline V lookup: CDR1 SGHTA, CDR2 FQGNSA. The germline V and J ends were trimmed by 4 bases and 7 bases, with 8 bases remaining between them. This CDR3 region has 12 residues. This CDR3 reads CASSSGSQPQHF. As DNA, the CDR3 is TGTGCCAGCAGCTCGGGAAGCCAGCCCCAGCATTTT. The full variable domain, with the rest looked up from reference TRBV7-2 and TRBJ1-5, is GAGVSQSPSNKVTEKGKDVELRCDPISGHTALYWYRQSLGQGLEFLIYFQGNSAPDKSGLPSDRFSAERTGGSVSTLTIQRTQQEDSAVYLCASSSGSQPQHFGDGTRLSIL.

The chain combines TRBV7-8 with TRBJ2-2; 13 bases line up with TRBD2. The CDR3 consists of 18 residues. Germline CDR1 is SGHVS and CDR2 is FQNEAQ. With V trimmed by 5 bases and J by 7 bases, 13 bases remained unmatched. CDR3 sequence (DNA): TGTGCCAGCAGCGGGAGACTAGCGGGGGGCCTGGGGAGCGGGGAGCTGTTTTTT. This sequence encodes CASSGRLAGGLGSGELFF.